Detailed here is one T cell receptor (beta chain). What it binds is unknown. The sample originates from a study of PD-1 blockade in classical Hodgkin lymphoma. Study-level results: The CD4+ diversity rise by C4D1 was clearest in complete responders. Diversity similar to that of newly diagnosed patients was seen at baseline in complete responders. Reported findings placed baseline TCR diversity lower in newly diagnosed patients (compared with healthy donors).

V gave up 4 bases and J gave up 6 bases, with 4 bases separating them. Germline CDR1 and CDR2: SNHLY and FYNNEI. The CDR3 has 11 amino acids. Sequencing used immunoSEQ multiplex PCR; TCRdb keeps in-frame clones, though not all of them. Among about 94,000 clones, 85% to 90% were seen once, and the ten largest hold approximately 12%. All the patients suffered relapse after autologous stem cell transplantation, and brentuximab vedotin exposure differed. Progressive disease, partial response or complete response was each patient's best response. V gene TRBV2 combines with J gene TRBJ2-1, with D hard to call. Material: peripheral blood mononuclear cells (PBMCs), obtained before the second cycle of nivolumab. The clonotype was recovered from a human donor with classical Hodgkin lymphoma. The CDR3 DNA follows: TGTGCCAGCAGTGTAATCAATGAGCAGTTCTTC. This sequence encodes CASSVINEQFF.